There are many counts of the clone carrying this TCR beta chain. Antigen unknown. These data come from a study of neurological immune-mediated disorders. The cDNA was synthesized by means of template-switch 5'RACE, which was carried out with 10-nucleotide random UMIs. The output of every sequencing run, over 160 million TCR-beta sequences, came from 15-18 subjects. TCRdb itself ran the 5' RACE reads through MiXCR, one entry per CDR3 protein. This table holds about 50,000 distinct CDR3 sequences, 10% found once. Points from the study as a whole: Multiple sclerosis, the disease with the least TCR clonal expansion, fell below healthy controls, whereas HTLV-1-associated myelopathy showed the most. TCR-beta repertoires seemed private in all groups, with no expanded CDR3 amino acid sequences shared.

The CDR3 is 15 residues long. In germline, CDR1 is LGHDT, CDR2 YNNKEL (reference sequence). Trimming removed 0 bases from V and 3 bases from J, with 12 bases in between. The material sequenced was PBMCs. The sequence derives from a man aged 65 to 85 with HTLV-1-associated myelopathy (HAM/TSP). The chain combines TRBV3-1 with TRBJ2-7; no firm D call. The CDR3 region has the DNA TGTGCCAGCAGCCAAGATCTGATTAGCAACTACGAGCAGTACTTC. Translation: CASSQDLISNYEQYF.